These 22 T cell receptor beta chains share one sample of origin, sequenced in a study of CD8 T cells in Susac syndrome. With random hexamers, roughly 0.5 to 1 ug RNA was reverse transcribed. TCRdb itself ran the immunoSEQ multiplex PCR reads through MiXCR, one entry per CDR3 protein. This table holds some 260,000 distinct CDR3 sequences, 85% found once. Sample: CD8+ T cells from PBMCs. These receptors were collected from a human donor with multiple sclerosis.

The chain employs TRBV30 and TRBJ2-7; TRBD1 matches 7 bases. V was pared by 8 bases and J by 4 bases, with 17 bases of the junction left unmatched. The CDR3 consists of 15 residues. The germline V gene has CDR1 GTSNPN and CDR2 SVGIG (reference sequence). CDR3 protein: CAQGSFEGGAYEQYF. The CDR3 coding sequence is TGTGCCCAGGGGTCGTTTGAAGGGGGCGCGTACGAGCAGTACTTC.

The chain employs TRBV29-1 and TRBJ1-2, with a tentative D call TRBD1 (5 bases). Germline CDR1 and CDR2: SQVTM and ANQGSEA. The length of the CDR3 is 13 residues. Deletions cut 5 bases from V and 5 bases from J, with 15 bases between. CDR3 residues: CSVPDSGQYGYTF. The DNA of the CDR3 is TGCAGCGTTCCCGACAGCGGGCAGTATGGCTACACCTTC.

The chain links TRBV6-5 to TRBJ2-3, with 8 bases aligning to TRBD2. Germline V gives CDR1 MNHEY, CDR2 SVGAGI. The CDR3 has 16 residues. V shed 3 bases and J 2 bases; nucleotides not matched to a gene: 7. The CDR3 DNA reads TGTGCCAGCAGTTATGGCCAGCGGGGGTACACAGATACGCAGTATTTT. Translating gives CASSYGQRGYTDTQYF.

The count of this clonotype is one. The chain uses TRBV7-8 and TRBJ2-3; D might be TRBD2 (6 bases). The CDR3 contains 16 residues. Trimming removed 5 bases at V and 2 bases at J, with 17 bases between. Germline V gene sequence: CDR1 SGHVS, CDR2 FQNEAQ. CDR3 amino acids: CASSQGASVYTDTQYF. CDR3 coding DNA: TGTGCCAGCAGCCAAGGAGCTAGCGTCTACACAGATACGCAGTATTTT. Complete variable domain (other parts from reference TRBV7-8 and TRBJ2-3): GAGVSQSPRYKVAKRGQDVALRCDPISGHVSLFWYQQALGQGPEFLTYFQNEAQLDKSGLPSDRFFAERPEGSVSTLKIQRTQQEDSAVYLCASSQGASVYTDTQYFGPGTRLTVL.

CDR3 amino acids: CASSFSKGQGQGDRGGAEKLFF. The CDR3 nucleotides read TGTGCCAGCAGCTTCTCTAAGGGACAGGGACAGGGGGATCGAGGCGGGGCTGAAAAACTGTTTTTT. The chain uses TRBV11-1 and TRBJ1-4, with 11 bases fitting TRBD1. Germline V gene sequence: CDR1 SGHAT, CDR2 FQDESV (reference sequence). The CDR3 is made up of 22 amino acids. J lost 7 bases, V lost 3 bases, and 25 bases had no gene match.

The chain links TRBV11-2 to TRBJ2-1; TRBD2 aligns across 12 bases. CDR1 is SGHAT and CDR2 is FQNNGV in the germline V gene. The V gene end was trimmed by 0 bases and the J gene end by 9 bases; junction bases not matched to a gene: 6. This CDR3 is built from 16 residues. The CDR3 loop is CASSLELAGGQSEQFF. DNA for the CDR3: TGTGCCAGCAGCTTAGAGCTAGCGGGAGGGCAAAGTGAGCAGTTCTTC.

Only a few counts were recorded for this clonotype. The CDR3, as DNA: TGTGCCAGCCGTAGAGGGGGTGAGCAGTTCTTC. This translates into CASRRGGEQFF. V is TRBV19 and J is TRBJ2-1; tentative D call: TRBD1 (6 bases). Trimming cost V 9 bases and J 9 bases, with 12 bases left between them. This CDR3 is 11 amino acids long. From germline, CDR1 is LNHDA and CDR2 SQIVND (reference sequence).

The genes are TRBV19 and TRBJ1-1; a possible D gene is TRBD1 (6 bases). The V gene's germline CDR1 is LNHDA and CDR2 SQIVND (reference sequence). V lost 8 bases, J lost 0 bases, and 10 bases lay in between. This CDR3 has 13 residues. This chain's CDR3 is CASADRMNTEAFF. The CDR3 DNA is TGTGCCAGTGCGGACAGAATGAACACTGAAGCTTTCTTT.

The CDR3 DNA reads TGTGCCAGCAGCGACGGGACAGGCAATTGGATGACCCAGTACTTC. Protein: CASSDGTGNWMTQYF. This chain uses TRBV5-4 with TRBJ2-5; 8 nucleotides line up with TRBD1. V gave up 4 bases and J gave up 7 bases; unmatched junction bases: 12. Germline V gene data show CDR1 as SGHNT and CDR2 as YYREEE (reference sequence). The CDR3 is 15 amino acids.

The CDR3 bases are TGTGCCACGAACCCGCGGGAGGCTATCTACAATGAGCAGTTCTTC. Protein: CATNPREAIYNEQFF. The chain employs TRBV6-2 or TRBV6-3 and TRBJ2-1; 8 positions match TRBD2. CDR3 length equals 15 residues. Germline CDR1 reads MNHEY; CDR2 reads SVGEGT. Trimming cost V 10 bases and J 3 bases; bases outside gene matches: 11.

This chain connects TRBV28 to TRBJ2-5; 9 bases agree with TRBD1. The CDR3 has 15 amino acids. Losses at the gene ends were 5 bases for V and 5 bases for J; bases not matched to a gene: 9. CDR1 is MDHEN, CDR2 SYDVKM, per germline. CDR3 DNA: TGTGCCAGCAGTCCTCAACAGGGGGCCCTCGAGACCCAGTACTTC. Translation: CASSPQQGALETQYF. The whole variable domain, filled in from reference TRBV28 and TRBJ2-5, reads DVKVTQSSRYLVKRTGEKVFLECVQDMDHENMFWYRQDPGLGLRLIYFSYDVKMKEKGDIPEGYSVSREKKERFSLILESASTNQTSMYLCASSPQQGALETQYFGPGTRLLVL.

The V and J genes are TRBV12-5 and TRBJ2-5, with D maybe TRBD2 (7 bases). CDR1 and CDR2 (germline): LGHNT, FRNRAP. Between the trimmed V and J ends, which lost 8 bases and 5 bases, there was a span of 15 bases. The CDR3 extends over 13 amino acids. CDR3 protein: CASTPGRGETQYF. For the CDR3, the DNA is TGTGCTAGTACCCCTGGGAGGGGGGAGACCCAGTACTTC.

The chain has TRBV7-9 and TRBJ2-7; D not certain. This CDR3 contains 13 residues. CDR1 and CDR2 from the germline V gene are SEHNR and FQNEAQ (reference sequence). Trimming removed 2 bases at V and 3 bases at J, with 8 bases between. The CDR3: CASSLRQNYEQYF. DNA of the CDR3: TGTGCCAGCAGCTTAAGGCAGAACTACGAGCAGTACTTC.

The gene calls are TRBV30 and TRBJ2-7; D is unresolved. The CDR3 consists of 11 residues. The V gene lost 5 bases and the J gene lost 3 bases, with 8 bases spanning the gap. Germline CDR1 and CDR2: GTSNPN and SVGIG (reference sequence). The CDR3 bases are TGTGCCTGGTCAATAGTCTACGAGCAGTACTTC. This sequence encodes CAWSIVYEQYF.

The V gene is TRBV19, the J gene TRBJ2-3; D remains ambiguous. V was shortened by 3 bases and J by 8 bases, with 15 bases between the two germline ends. Germline CDR1 is LNHDA and CDR2 is SQIVND (reference sequence). The CDR3 spans 14 residues. CDR3 loop: CASSIPPSWSTQYF. CDR3 coding DNA: TGTGCCAGTAGTATCCCCCCAAGCTGGAGTACGCAGTATTTT.

This rearrangement joins TRBV9 to TRBJ2-4, with 8 bases identical to TRBD1. V was clipped by 4 bases and J by 9 bases; unmatched bases: 12. This CDR3 contains 15 residues. Germline V gene data show CDR1 as SGDLS and CDR2 as YYNGEE. CDR3 in DNA: TGTGCCAGCAGCCCGCACCTGGACAGGGCAGCCATTCAGTACTTC. Translation: CASSPHLDRAAIQYF.

This clonotype was detected a few times. V is TRBV6-5 and J is TRBJ2-1; 11 bases match TRBD2. CDR1 is MNHEY, CDR2 SVGAGI, per germline. Trimming took 0 bases from V and 6 from J; bases not matched to a gene: 1. This CDR3 is 15 amino acids long. DNA for the CDR3: TGTGCCAGCAGTTACTCGGGGACTAGCGGCAATGAGCAGTTCTTC. This sequence encodes CASSYSGTSGNEQFF.

This chain connects TRBV10-3 to TRBJ1-1; possible D gene TRBD1, 5 bases. The germline gives CDR1 ENHRY, CDR2 SYGVKD. The CDR3 runs 15 residues. The V and J ends lost 6 bases and 2 bases respectively, with 16 bases between them. CDR3 DNA: TGTGCCATCAGCTCAATTTCAGGGCGAAACACTGAAGCTTTCTTT. Its translation is CAISSISGRNTEAFF.

A single count supports this clonotype. This chain joins TRBV2 and TRBJ2-2; 8 bases align to TRBD2. V was pared by 3 bases and J by 7 bases, with 4 bases of the junction left unmatched. The V gene's germline CDR1 is SNHLY and CDR2 FYNNEI. This CDR3 is 14 amino acids long. Written as DNA, the CDR3 is TGTGCCAGCAGTGAGGATAGCGGGGTCGGGGAGCTGTTTTTT. It is translated as CASSEDSGVGELFF.

The chain recombines TRBV9 with TRBJ2-3, with a possible D match to TRBD2 (5 bases). Per germline, CDR1 SGDLS and CDR2 YYNGEE. The CDR3 is made up of 16 amino acids. V was clipped by 0 bases and J by 1 base, with 12 bases between them. CDR3 residues: CASSVVSSGRTDTQYF. The CDR3 DNA reads as TGTGCCAGCAGCGTAGTATCGAGCGGACGCACAGATACGCAGTATTTT.

CDR3 nucleotides: TGTGCCAGCAGTTTCCCAATGGGGGGGGAGGACACAGATACGCAGTATTTT. Protein product: CASSFPMGGEDTDTQYF. V and J are TRBV28 and TRBJ2-3; 7 nucleotides match TRBD2. Germline lookup yields CDR1 MDHEN and CDR2 SYDVKM. V was clipped by 3 bases and J by 2 bases; unmatched bases: 11. The length of the CDR3 is 17 residues.

This rearrangement joins TRBV6-5 to TRBJ2-3, with 11 bases lining up with TRBD2. The germline V gene has CDR1 MNHEY and CDR2 SVGAGI. CDR3 length: 19 residues. V lost 2 bases to trimming and J lost 0 bases; unmatched junction nucleotides: 10. CDR3 DNA sequence: TGTGCCAGCAGTTACGGGACTAGCGGATCACCGTTTAGCACAGATACGCAGTATTTT. Its translation is CASSYGTSGSPFSTDTQYF.